Following are 22 T cell receptor beta chains from one sample sequenced in a study of blood T cell repertoires in COVID-19. Profiling relied on immunoSEQ multiplex PCR, and the TCRdb table lists in-frame clones only, not all of them. The sample contains roughly 99,000 clones, under 95% of which appear only once. Sequenced material: peripheral blood. Every receptor here comes from a woman aged 25 to 39 with acute or convalescent COVID-19.

The V gene is TRBV20-1, the J gene TRBJ2-1; D gene uncertain. The CDR3 extends over 11 amino acids. Germline loops: CDR1 DFQATT, CDR2 SNEGSKA (reference sequence). The V and J ends lost 3 bases and 6 bases respectively, with 6 bases between them. CDR3 residues: CSARGPNEQFF. CDR3 sequence (DNA): TGCAGTGCTAGGGGCCCCAATGAGCAGTTCTTC.

The chain recombines TRBV20-1 with TRBJ1-5; D unclear. Germline V gene data show CDR1 as DFQATT and CDR2 as SNEGSKA (reference sequence). This CDR3 comprises 13 residues. V was pared by 3 bases and J by 3 bases, with 9 bases between. The CDR3 sequence: CSASTVLNQPQHF. CDR3 nucleotides: TGCAGTGCTAGTACAGTACTCAATCAGCCCCAGCATTTT.

The CDR3 loop reads CASSLTPGTNEKLFF. The CDR3 DNA reads as TGTGCCAGCAGCCTAACTCCAGGAACTAATGAAAAACTGTTTTTT. The chain has TRBV7-8 and TRBJ1-4; D uncertain. V gave up 5 bases and J gave up 1 base, with 11 bases separating them. The germline V gene encodes CDR1 SGHVS and CDR2 FQNEAQ. This CDR3 has 15 amino acids.

The chain employs TRBV4-1 and TRBJ2-2; 7 bases agree with TRBD1. The CDR3 extends over 19 amino acids. Germline CDR1 and CDR2: MGHRA and YSYEKL. The trim removed 0 bases at V and 0 bases at J, leaving 10 bases unmatched. CDR3 region: CASSQDRTGRTANTGELFF. CDR3 nucleotide sequence: TGCGCCAGCAGCCAAGATCGGACAGGCAGAACTGCGAACACCGGGGAGCTGTTTTTT.

The rearrangement joins TRBV7-8 to TRBJ2-7, with TRBD1 as a possible D gene (6 bases). Per germline, CDR1 SGHVS and CDR2 FQNEAQ. The CDR3 spans 15 residues. Trimming took off 5 bases at V and 7 bases at J, with 21 bases between the two ends. The CDR3, as DNA: TGTGCCAGCAGCAAAGGTGGGGGCCCCTCGAAAGAGCAGTACTTC. This gives the protein CASSKGGGPSKEQYF.

The gene calls are TRBV19 and TRBJ2-1; 8 bases agree with TRBD2. The CDR3 length is 13 residues. Germline CDR1 is LNHDA and CDR2 is SQIVND (reference sequence). Germline trimming cut 4 bases from V and 15 bases from J; bases unmatched to any gene: 11. This chain's CDR3 is CASSRQAGESRFF. In DNA form, the CDR3 reads TGTGCCAGTAGTAGACAAGCGGGAGAGAGTCGGTTCTTC.

A word on this clone: At one end, the junction sequence differs from germline, possibly due to a read error. The rearrangement uses TRBV30 and TRBJ1-2; D unresolved. The CDR3 spans 11 residues. CDR1 is GTSNPN, CDR2 SVGIG, per germline (reference sequence). CDR3 loop: CAWSEGPLRDF. In DNA form, the CDR3 reads TGTGCCTGGAGTGAAGGCCCTCTCCGGGACTTC.

The gene calls are TRBV7-3 and TRBJ1-1; D is possibly TRBD1 (5 bases). This CDR3 spans 14 amino acids. Germline CDR1 is SGHTA and CDR2 is FQGTGA. V lost 2 bases and J lost 1, with 8 bases in between. This chain's CDR3 is CASSLLGGNTEAFF. The CDR3 DNA follows: TGTGCCAGCAGCTTATTGGGGGGGAACACTGAAGCTTTCTTT.

This chain uses TRBV7-3 with TRBJ2-1, with 9 bases matching TRBD2. Trimming took 4 bases from V and 8 from J; bases not matched to a gene: 15. Germline V gives CDR1 SGHTA, CDR2 FQGTGA. This CDR3 contains 17 residues. Written as DNA, the CDR3 is TGTGCCAGCAGCTATATGGCCCTCGGCGGGGGGGTCGATGAGCAGTTCTTC. It translates to CASSYMALGGGVDEQFF.

The CDR3 coding sequence is TGTGCCAGCAGCACAGACAGTTATAATGAAAAACTGTTTTTT. Protein product: CASSTDSYNEKLFF. The chain couples TRBV7-8 to TRBJ1-4; tentatively, D is TRBD1 (5 bases). The ends were cut back, 5 bases at V and 4 bases at J, with 11 bases in the middle. The CDR3 is 14 amino acids. Germline V gene lookup returns CDR1 SGHVS and CDR2 FQNEAQ.

The CDR3 nucleotides are TGTGCCAGCAGCGCAGGGGTCAGCTACGAGCAGTACTTC. This gives the protein CASSAGVSYEQYF. The gene calls are TRBV9 and TRBJ2-7; possible D gene TRBD1, 6 bases. Deletions cut 3 bases from V and 3 bases from J, with 10 bases between. The CDR3 covers 13 residues. Germline V gives CDR1 SGDLS, CDR2 YYNGEE.

This chain joins TRBV30 and TRBJ1-1; D is undetermined. This CDR3 comprises 12 residues. V was clipped by 4 bases and J by 1 base, with 7 bases between them. Germline V gene data show CDR1 as GTSNPN and CDR2 as SVGIG (reference sequence). The CDR3 DNA reads TGTGCCTGGACGAGGGAGAACACTGAAGCTTTCTTT. Protein product: CAWTRENTEAFF.

The CDR3 sequence: CASRRAGGPGEQFF. CDR3 nucleotide sequence: TGTGCCAGCCGAAGAGCGGGGGGGCCGGGTGAGCAGTTCTTC. The V and J genes are TRBV6-5 and TRBJ2-1; 10 bases line up with TRBD2. CDR1 is MNHEY and CDR2 is SVGAGI in the germline V gene. The CDR3 length is 14 residues. With V trimmed by 8 bases and J by 9 bases, 10 bases remained unmatched.

The genes are TRBV18 and TRBJ2-5; possibly TRBD1 for D (5 bases). V was pared by 1 base and J by 5 bases, with 20 bases between. Germline V gives CDR1 KGHSH, CDR2 LQKENI. This CDR3 region has 17 residues. CDR3 amino acids: CASSPLRIGAAPETQYF. CDR3 bases: TGTGCCAGCTCACCACTCCGGATAGGGGCAGCCCCGGAGACCCAGTACTTC. The entire variable domain, with the rest obtained from reference TRBV18 and TRBJ2-5, is as follows: NAGVMQNPRHLVRRRGQEARLRCSPMKGHSHVYWYRQLPEEGLKFMVYLQKENIIDESGMPKERFSAEFPKEGPSILRIQQVVRGDSAAYFCASSPLRIGAAPETQYFGPGTRLLVL.

This chain links TRBV5-1 with TRBJ2-2, with 8 nucleotides matching TRBD2. Germline V gene sequence: CDR1 SGHRS, CDR2 YFSETQ. V was clipped by 3 bases and J by 5 bases; unmatched bases: 3. This CDR3 contains 14 residues. CDR3 region: CASSSGLGTGELFF. CDR3 DNA: TGCGCCAGCAGCTCGGGACTAGGGACCGGGGAGCTGTTTTTT.

V and J are TRBV7-3 and TRBJ1-1; D remains ambiguous. Germline V gene lookup returns CDR1 SGHTA and CDR2 FQGTGA. The V end lost 1 base, the J end lost 2 bases, and 8 bases lay between the germline ends. The CDR3 covers 14 residues. DNA of the CDR3: TGTGCCAGCAGCTTAATGGGCGTTAACACTGAAGCTTTCTTT. Translating it yields CASSLMGVNTEAFF. The complete variable domain, with remaining parts taken from reference TRBV7-3 and TRBJ1-1, reads GAGVSQTPSNKVTEKGKYVELRCDPISGHTALYWYRQSLGQGPEFLIYFQGTGAADDSGLPNDRFFAVRPEGSVSTLKIQRTERGDSAVYLCASSLMGVNTEAFFGQGTRLTVV.

This sequence joins TRBV6-5 and TRBJ1-3; 7 nucleotides line up with TRBD1. The CDR3 has 14 residues. The ends lost 7 bases at V and 0 bases at J; junction bases unmatched: 3. The germline V gene encodes CDR1 MNHEY and CDR2 SVGAGI. CDR3 in amino acids: CASKGTASGNTIYF. CDR3 nucleotides: TGTGCCAGCAAAGGGACAGCCTCTGGAAACACCATATATTTT.

This chain joins TRBV11-1 and TRBJ2-2; no definite D call. CDR1 and CDR2 from the germline V gene are SGHAT and FQDESV (reference sequence). CDR3 length equals 11 residues. V lost 10 bases and J 6 bases, leaving 9 bases between the germline ends. In DNA form, the CDR3 reads TGTGCCACCCCCCCCGCCGGGGAGCTGTTTTTT. Translating gives CATPPAGELFF.

The rearrangement links TRBV6-1 to TRBJ1-5; D is unresolved. The V gene's germline CDR1 is MNHNS and CDR2 SASEGT. The CDR3 runs to 14 residues. V was shortened by 2 bases and J by 7 bases, with 12 bases between the two germline ends. In DNA form, the CDR3 reads TGTGCCAGCAGTGAATCTAGAGGTCGACAGCCCCAGCATTTT. This translates into CASSESRGRQPQHF.

The chain links TRBV5-4 to TRBJ2-5; tentatively, D is TRBD1 (6 bases). Trimming cost V 0 bases and J 3 bases, with 9 bases left between them. This CDR3 is 14 amino acids long. Germline assignment: CDR1 SGHNT and CDR2 YYREEE (reference sequence). CDR3 protein: CASSLAGTKETQYF. CDR3 nucleotides: TGTGCCAGCAGCTTGGCTGGGACAAAAGAGACCCAGTACTTC. The full variable domain, its missing parts supplied by reference TRBV5-4 and TRBJ2-5, is ETGVTQSPTHLIKTRGQQVTLRCSSQSGHNTVSWYQQALGQGPQFIFQYYREEENGRGNFPPRFSGLQFPNYSSELNVNALELDDSALYLCASSLAGTKETQYFGPGTRLLVL.

This clone was seen a single time. This chain links TRBV7-6 with TRBJ1-2; the D gene is possibly TRBD1 (6 bases). This CDR3 has 13 amino acids. CDR1 is SGHVS, CDR2 FNYEAQ, per germline. The V end was cut by 8 bases, the J end by 4 bases, with 14 bases between. Written as DNA, the CDR3 is TGTGCCAGCGGTGGGGGCATGGGCTATGGCTACACCTTC. As protein: CASGGGMGYGYTF.

The chain carries TRBV3-1 (or the pseudogene TRBV3-2) and TRBJ1-1; D gene unclear. The length of the CDR3 is 12 residues. The V end was cut by 4 bases, the J end by 6 bases, with 9 bases between. Per the germline V gene, CDR1 is LGHDT and CDR2 is YNNKEL (reference sequence). The CDR3 nucleotides are TGTGCCAGCAGCCTCCTTTATGCTGAAGCTTTCTTT. Protein product: CASSLLYAEAFF.